The 21 T cell receptor beta chains reported below all come from one sample, sequenced in a study of T cells in women clearing cervical HPV infection. The method was immunoSEQ multiplex PCR; TCRdb's version includes in-frame clones alone and lacks a portion of them. This sample's clone table lists roughly 50,000 clones. Sequencing was carried out using blood buffy coat. The receptors stem from a woman between 18 and 69 years old with a cervical HPV16 infection that either progressed to CIN3+ or cleared (not recorded which).

As concerns this clone: The junction and the germline gene differ at one end; a read error may be behind it. Read sequence stops 3 residues before the CDR3 end, and the germline J gene provides the missing end. This sample also contains other DNA sequences that code for the same CDR3. The V and J genes are TRBV19 and TRBJ1-3; 7 bases are shared with TRBD1. The germline V gene has CDR1 LNHDA and CDR2 SQIVND (reference sequence). There are 15 residues in the CDR3. The CDR3 bases that were read are TGTGCCAGTAGTAGAGACAGGGTGGGTGGAAACACA. It is translated as CASSRDRVGGNT. In full, the CDR3 reads CASSRDRVGGNTIYF.

Notes on this clone: The sequenced fragment ends 3 residues before the CDR3 boundary, so the rest is inferred from the germline J gene. The chain is built from TRBV5-1 and TRBJ2-7, with D possibly being TRBD2 (6 bases). V was cut by 5 bases and J by 5 bases, with 17 bases left in between. CDR1 and CDR2 (germline): SGHRS, YFSETQ. The CDR3 extends over 14 amino acids. The sequenced CDR3 bases are TGCGCCAGCAGTTTGACGGGGGTGGTCCACGAG. Protein sequence: CASSLTGVVHE. The entire CDR3 is CASSLTGVVHEQYF.

As concerns this clone: The read terminates 3 residues ahead of where the CDR3 ends, so the germline J gene completes it. This chain joins TRBV19 and TRBJ1-2; D is perhaps TRBD1 (6 bases). The CDR3 is made up of 16 amino acids. With 5 bases removed from V and 7 bases from J, the gap between germline ends came to 23 bases. Germline CDR1 and CDR2: LNHDA and SQIVND (reference sequence). The sequenced CDR3 bases are TGTGCCAGTAGTCCCGCTGGTTATGGGACAACGAGTGGC. Its protein product is CASSPAGYGTTSG. In full, the CDR3 reads CASSPAGYGTTSGYTF.

CDR3 loop: CASSLAQGNGYTF. The sequenced CDR3 bases are TGTGCCAGCAGCTTAGCACAGGGGAATGGC. The chain employs TRBV7-2 and TRBJ1-2; 7 nucleotides align to TRBD1. Read sequence stops 3 residues before the CDR3 end, and the germline J gene provides the missing end. The CDR3 runs 13 residues. The V and J ends lost 0 bases and 6 bases, in that order; junction bases with no gene match: 1. Germline V CDR1 and CDR2: SGHTA, FQGNSA.

With respect to this clone: The CDR3 goes on 3 residues after the read ends, and that part is filled in from the germline J gene. The chain recombines TRBV7-3 with TRBJ2-3; D is perhaps TRBD2 (5 bases). The CDR3 is made up of 15 amino acids. Germline loops: CDR1 SGHTA, CDR2 FQGTGA. V lost 0 bases to trimming and J lost 4 bases, with 11 bases between them. CDR3 DNA (partial): TGTGCCAGCAGCTTAACTGGCGGGTCCGCAGATACG. Translation: CASSLTGGSADT. The full CDR3 is CASSLTGGSADTQYF.

Concerning this clone: The read finishes 3 residues shy of the CDR3 end, and the germline J gene is used to complete it. The chain couples TRBV5-4 to TRBJ2-7, with D possibly matching TRBD2 (6 bases). Germline V gene lookup returns CDR1 SGHNT and CDR2 YYREEE (reference sequence). The CDR3 extends over 15 amino acids. Trimming stripped 4 bases from V and 3 bases from J, with 17 bases between. The CDR3 DNA, read in part, is TGTGCCAGCAGCGTAACGGGACTTATGGACTACGAG. Translating it yields CASSVTGLMDYE. In full, the CDR3 reads CASSVTGLMDYEQYF.

Details on this clone: One end of the junction is discordant with germline, which a read error may explain. The read ends 3 residues before the CDR3 terminus; that terminus is restored from the germline J gene. This sample includes further DNA sequences coding for the same CDR3. V is TRBV7-8 and J is TRBJ1-3; D unresolved. CDR3 length equals 16 residues. Germline CDR1 reads SGHVS; CDR2 reads FQNEAQ. CDR3 DNA (partial): TGTGCCAGCAGCCAATACCCGGGTCACCAAGGAAACACA. Amino acids: CASSQYPGHQGNT. The whole CDR3 sequence reads CASSQYPGHQGNTIYF.

Comments on this clone: One junction end disagrees with the germline gene, perhaps due to a read error. Read sequence stops 3 residues before the CDR3 end, and the germline J gene provides the missing end. The V and J genes are TRBV20-1 and TRBJ2-7; D is perhaps TRBD1 (5 bases). The CDR3 has 13 amino acids. The germline CDR1 and CDR2 sequences are DFQATT and SNEGSKA (reference sequence). CDR3 residues: CSAGDSPSYEQYF. The part of the CDR3 DNA that was read is TGCAGTGCTGGAGACAGTCCTTCCTACGAG.

Concerning this clone itself: The sequence runs out 3 residues before the end of the CDR3; the remainder is reconstructed from the germline J gene. The rearrangement joins TRBV7-3 to TRBJ2-5, with TRBD1 identical over 7 bases. Germline assignment: CDR1 SGHTA and CDR2 FQGTGA. The CDR3 loop spans 15 amino acids. V lost 5 bases, J lost 2 bases, and 8 bases stayed unmatched. CDR3 DNA (partial): TGTGCCAGCAGCGCCGGGACAGTAGTTCAAGAGACC. Translation gives CASSAGTVVQET. The complete CDR3 reads CASSAGTVVQETQYF. Variable domain in full (rest from reference TRBV7-3 and TRBJ2-5): GAGVSQTPSNKVTEKGKYVELRCDPISGHTALYWYRQSLGQGPEFLIYFQGTGAADDSGLPNDRFFAVRPEGSVSTLKIQRTERGDSAVYLCASSAGTVVQETQYFGPGTRLLVL.

In regard to this clone: Read coverage stops 3 residues before the CDR3 terminus; the germline J gene supplies the remainder. J is TRBJ2-7 and V is TRBV2; D might be TRBD1 (6 bases). The germline V gene encodes CDR1 SNHLY and CDR2 FYNNEI. The CDR3 contains 13 residues. V was pared by 3 bases and J by 4 bases, with 10 bases between. This CDR3 reads CASSDHREYEQYF. The DNA read from the CDR3 is TGTGCCAGCAGTGACCACAGGGAATACGAG.

With respect to this clone: With the read ending 3 residues before the CDR3 end, the germline J gene is used to fill in that end. This sequence joins TRBV7-2 and TRBJ1-5; a possible D gene is TRBD1 (5 bases). Germline V gives CDR1 SGHTA, CDR2 FQGNSA. CDR3 length equals 15 residues. Trimming pared 0 bases from V and 2 bases from J, leaving 8 bases between. Partial CDR3 DNA: TGTGCCAGCAGCTTAGCCTGGGGCGGCAATCAGCCC. This sequence encodes CASSLAWGGNQP. The whole CDR3 region reads CASSLAWGGNQPQHF. Looking up the rest from reference TRBV7-2 and TRBJ1-5 gives the full variable domain: GAGVSQSPSNKVTEKGKDVELRCDPISGHTALYWYRQSLGQGLEFLIYFQGNSAPDKSGLPSDRFSAERTGGSVSTLTIQRTQQEDSAVYLCASSLAWGGNQPQHFGDGTRLSIL.

In regard to this clone: Read data end 3 residues before the CDR3 end; the end is taken from the germline J gene. V gene TRBV6-2 or TRBV6-3 combines with J gene TRBJ1-2, with a weak D call TRBD1 (5 bases). The CDR3 is made up of 13 amino acids. CDR1 and CDR2 from the germline V gene are MNHEY and SVGEGT. The sequenced CDR3 bases are TGTGCCAGCAGTTACTCTGGGGCGCCAGGC. Amino acid sequence: CASSYSGAPG. The full CDR3 sequence reads CASSYSGAPGYTF.

Remarks on this clone: The read terminates 3 residues before the CDR3 end, so the remaining end is supplied by the germline J gene. The chain has TRBV5-1 and TRBJ2-1; 9 nucleotides line up with TRBD2. Germline lookup yields CDR1 SGHRS and CDR2 YFSETQ. The CDR3 sequence is 14 residues long. V gave up 3 bases and J gave up 7 bases; unmatched junction bases: 5. Partial CDR3 DNA: TGCGCCAGCAGCTCTAGCGGGATTGAGAATGAG. It specifies CASSSSGIENE. The complete CDR3 reads CASSSSGIENEQFF.

Note on this clone: The read ends 3 residues shy of where the CDR3 ends; the end is completed using the germline J gene. The chain couples TRBV20-1 to TRBJ2-7; the D gene is possibly TRBD2 (7 bases). CDR3 length: 15 amino acids. Germline loops: CDR1 DFQATT, CDR2 SNEGSKA (reference sequence). V lost 6 bases and J 0 bases, leaving 18 bases between the germline ends. The DNA read from the CDR3 is TGCAGTGCCCGGGGGGCGCCCAATAGCTCCTACGAG. Its translation: CSARGAPNSSYE. The whole CDR3 sequence reads CSARGAPNSSYEQYF.

In the case of this clone: The read terminates 3 residues before the CDR3 end, so the remaining end is supplied by the germline J gene. V usage is TRBV6-2 or TRBV6-3 and J usage is TRBJ1-1; D ambiguous. There are 15 residues in the CDR3. CDR1 is MNHEY, CDR2 SVGEGT, per germline. V shed 4 bases and J shed 0 bases, with 12 bases lying between them. CDR3 in amino acids: CASSSHSFMNTEAFF. The sequenced CDR3 bases are TGTGCCAGCAGTTCCCACAGCTTTATGAACACTGAA.

In regard to this clone: An end of the junction differs from the germline gene, which may be a read error. The read is 3 residues too short to cover the CDR3 end, so that end is filled in from the germline J gene. The rearrangement joins TRBV6-1 to TRBJ1-3, with D unresolved. Germline loops: CDR1 MNHNS, CDR2 SASEGT. The CDR3 runs to 15 residues. CDR3 amino acids: CASSKARISGNTIYF. The CDR3 DNA, read in part, is TGTGCCAGCAGTAAAGCAAGAATCTCAGGAAACACA.

Turning to this clone: The CDR3 is cut off 3 residues early in the read; its end comes from the germline J gene. This chain links TRBV5-5 with TRBJ2-7; D may be TRBD1 (6 bases). V was trimmed by 5 bases and J by 0 bases, leaving 15 bases between them. CDR3 size: 15 residues. Germline CDR1 reads SGHKS; CDR2 reads YYEKEE (reference sequence). Here the CDR3 reads CASSYYTGTSYEQYF. The part of the CDR3 DNA that was read is TGTGCCAGCAGTTATTACACAGGGACCTCCTACGAG.

As regards this clone: Coverage ceases 3 residues before the CDR3 finishes, and the germline J gene fills in the end. This chain links TRBV23-1 with TRBJ2-4, with 7 bases matching TRBD1. TRBV23-1 is an ORF, and what it does is uncertain. This CDR3 is built from 15 residues. The CDR3 is CASSRISGQIYGQYF. The sequenced part of the CDR3 DNA is TGCGCCAGCAGCCGAATTTCGGGACAGATCTATGGT.

For this clone: The read comes to an end 3 residues before the CDR3 does, leaving the germline J gene to fill in the end. The rearrangement joins TRBV6-1 to TRBJ1-2; TRBD1 agrees at 8 bases. Losses at the gene ends were 2 bases for V and 4 bases for J; bases not matched to a gene: 6. Germline values: CDR1 MNHNS, CDR2 SASEGT. The CDR3 covers 15 residues. The part of the CDR3 DNA that was read is TGTGCCAGCAGTGAACAGGGACAGGCAACCTATGGC. Protein sequence: CASSEQGQATYG. The whole CDR3 reads CASSEQGQATYGYTF.

Note on this clone: The read is 3 residues too short to cover the CDR3 end, so that end is filled in from the germline J gene. The chain carries TRBV7-6 and TRBJ1-6; TRBD1 matches 7 bases. The germline CDR1 and CDR2 sequences are SGHVS and FNYEAQ. This CDR3 has 15 residues. Trimming cost V 5 bases and J 7 bases; bases outside gene matches: 8. The sequenced part of the CDR3 DNA is TGTGCCAGCAGCCGCAGCAGGGGGGAAAATTCACCC. Amino acids: CASSRSRGENSP. The whole CDR3 is CASSRSRGENSPLHF. Complete variable domain (other parts from reference TRBV7-6 and TRBJ1-6): GAGVSQSPRYKVTKRGQDVALRCDPISGHVSLYWYRQALGQGPEFLTYFNYEAQQDKSGLPNDRFSAERPEGSISTLTIQRTEQRDSAMYRCASSRSRGENSPLHFGNGTRLTVT.

CDR3 DNA (partial): TGTGCCAGCAGCTTAGCAGCTGGCGAG. Translating gives CASSLAAGE. In full, the CDR3 reads CASSLAAGEQYF. This rearrangement joins TRBV7-9 to TRBJ2-7; D is uncertain. The read finishes 3 residues shy of the CDR3 end, and the germline J gene is used to complete it. CDR1 is SEHNR, CDR2 FQNEAQ, per germline (reference sequence). Trimming shortened V by 0 bases and J by 6 bases, and 6 bases separated the two germline ends. This CDR3 is 12 amino acids long.